This passage covers 9 T cell receptor beta chains from one sample sequenced in a study of blood T cells in healthy people across ages. A second PCR of 7 to 11 cycles used a sample-barcoded 5' primer and a J-beta primer mix. MiXCR, applied by TCRdb to the 5' RACE reads, yields one record per CDR3 protein. This sample has fewer than 650,000 distinct CDR3 sequences, with 25% to 35% found just once. This same sample was also taken into another study, of T cells of mothers and their children.

Sequenced sample: blood. The source is a boy between 2 and 10 years old in good health.

The V call is TRBV4-2, the J call TRBJ2-1, with D tentatively TRBD2 (5 bases). CDR1 is LGHNA and CDR2 is YNFKEQ in the germline V gene. With 4 bases removed from V and 2 bases from J, the gap between germline ends came to 12 bases. The CDR3 extends over 15 amino acids. CDR3 DNA sequence: TGTGCCAGCAGCCCCGGGATAAACACCTACAATGAGCAGTTCTTC. This sequence encodes CASSPGINTYNEQFF.

The J gene is TRBJ2-7, the V gene TRBV9, with 10 bases aligning to TRBD1. CDR1 SGDLS and CDR2 YYNGEE come from the germline V gene. Trimming removed 2 bases from V and 3 bases from J; junction bases left unmatched: 5. The CDR3 has 15 amino acids. The CDR3 loop reads CASSVGQGTSYEQYF. The DNA of the CDR3 is TGTGCCAGCAGCGTGGGACAGGGGACCAGCTACGAGCAGTACTTC.

This clonotype was seen a few times. The genes are TRBV7-2 and TRBJ2-5; D could derive from TRBD1 or TRBD2 (6 bases each). V lost 5 bases to trimming and J lost 1 base, with 17 bases between them. Germline V CDR1 and CDR2: SGHTA, FQGNSA. The CDR3 runs to 16 residues. Here the CDR3 DNA reads TGTGCCAGCAGCCCCCGGGGGCAGATGATCCAAGAGACCCAGTACTTC. It translates to CASSPRGQMIQETQYF.

The chain couples TRBV29-1 to TRBJ2-6; TRBD1 matches 7 bases. CDR1 SQVTM and CDR2 ANQGSEA come from the germline V gene. V shed 4 bases and J 0 bases; nucleotides not matched to a gene: 6. The CDR3 spans 16 residues. CDR3 DNA sequence: TGCAGCGTTGTACAGGGGTCTAACTCTGGGGCCAACGTCCTGACTTTC. Translation gives CSVVQGSNSGANVLTF.

The chain recombines TRBV2 with TRBJ1-1; D is unresolved. The CDR3 length is 14 residues. Trimming stripped 5 bases from V and 5 bases from J, with 15 bases between. Germline V lookup: CDR1 SNHLY, CDR2 FYNNEI. The CDR3 nucleotides are TGTGCCAGCAGTCCGGACGGGATATCGACTGAAGCTTTCTTT. This sequence encodes CASSPDGISTEAFF. Supplemented by reference TRBV2 and TRBJ1-1, the full variable domain reads EPEVTQTPSHQVTQMGQEVILRCVPISNHLYFYWYRQILGQKVEFLVSFYNNEISEKSEIFDDQFSVERPDGSNFTLKIRSTKLEDSAMYFCASSPDGISTEAFFGQGTRLTVV.

A few counts support this clonotype. The chain employs TRBV10-3 and TRBJ2-5, with D perhaps matching TRBD1 (6 bases). CDR1 and CDR2 (germline): ENHRY, SYGVKD. Trimming left V 6 bases short and J 2 bases short, with 10 bases between. The CDR3 length is 13 residues. The CDR3 here is CAISPGQQETQYF. The CDR3 DNA follows: TGTGCCATCAGCCCAGGACAGCAAGAGACCCAGTACTTC.

There are a few counts of this clonotype. A junction end diverges from the germline sequence, so it may reflect a read error. V and J are TRBV9 and TRBJ2-2, with 12 bases fitting TRBD1. Germline-derived CDR1 and CDR2 are SGDLS and YYNGEE. The CDR3 is 16 residues long. Written as DNA, the CDR3 is TGTGCCGGCAGCGGGGACAGGGGGCTTAACACCGGGGAGCTGTTTTTT. It is translated as CAGSGDRGLNTGELFF.

This clonotype was counted between two and nine times. This chain uses TRBV20-1 with TRBJ2-1; D is possibly TRBD2 (7 bases). There are 18 residues in the CDR3. CDR1 is DFQATT, CDR2 SNEGSKA, per germline (reference sequence). The V end lost 8 bases, the J end lost 4 bases, and 30 bases lay between the germline ends. The CDR3 loop is CSPLGGSDFGTMYNEQFF. CDR3 bases: TGCAGTCCTCTGGGGGGGAGTGATTTCGGGACAATGTACAATGAGCAGTTCTTC.

A note on this clonotype: The junction and the germline gene differ at one end; a read error may be behind it. V gene TRBV20-1 combines with J gene TRBJ2-2; a possible D gene is TRBD2 (5 bases). The CDR3 sequence is 13 residues long. Germline V gene lookup returns CDR1 DFQATT and CDR2 SNEGSKA (reference sequence). The CDR3 DNA reads as TGCAGTGCTAGTCCACCCAACACCGGGGAGCTGTTCTTT. Amino acid sequence: CSASPPNTGELFF.